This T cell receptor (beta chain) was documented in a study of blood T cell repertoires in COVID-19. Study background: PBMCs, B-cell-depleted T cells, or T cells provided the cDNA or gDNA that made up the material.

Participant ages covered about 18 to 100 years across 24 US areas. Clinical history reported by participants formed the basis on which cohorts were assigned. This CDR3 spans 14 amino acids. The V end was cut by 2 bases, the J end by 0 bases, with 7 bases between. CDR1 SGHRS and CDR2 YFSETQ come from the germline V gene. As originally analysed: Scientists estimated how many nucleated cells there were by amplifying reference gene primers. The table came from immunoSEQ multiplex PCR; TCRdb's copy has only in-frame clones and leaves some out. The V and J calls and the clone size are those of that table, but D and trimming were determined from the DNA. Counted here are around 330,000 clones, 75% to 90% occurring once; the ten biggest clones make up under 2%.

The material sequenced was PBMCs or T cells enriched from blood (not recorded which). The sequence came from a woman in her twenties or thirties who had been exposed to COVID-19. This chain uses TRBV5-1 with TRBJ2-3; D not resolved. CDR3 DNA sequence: TGCGCCAGCAGCTTCAGCGTTAGCACAGATACGCAGTATTTT. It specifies CASSFSVSTDTQYF.